This TCR beta chain was sequenced in a study of T cells in localized non-small cell lung cancer. Study findings and constraints: Longer survival (overall) was linked to higher T cell density in blood. Analysis by sequencing included only one tumor region, so heterogeneity remains possible. There was higher T cell clonality in uninvolved adjacent lung than in tumor, and it was highest there. A median about 50 of the top 100 tumor clones appeared in adjacent lung.

Germline V gene data show CDR1 as SGHRS and CDR2 as YFSETQ. V lost 0 bases and J lost 3, with 9 bases in between. CDR3 length: 14 residues. Clones were read by immunoSEQ multiplex PCR, and TCRdb kept only the in-frame ones, dropping some. This table holds about 35,000 clones, 80% to 95% found once. On this clone itself: What it binds is not known.

J is TRBJ1-2 and V is TRBV5-1; D perhaps matches TRBD1 (5 bases). The sequences come from peripheral blood mononuclear cells, collected before any cancer treatment. This TCR came from a female donor of 60 years or more with stage II lung adenocarcinoma. The CDR3 region is CASSLGTPDYGYTF. DNA for the CDR3: TGCGCCAGCAGCTTGGGGACACCGGACTATGGCTACACCTTC.